The 2 T cell receptor beta chains below were found in one sample sequenced in a study of cytomegalovirus exposure and HLA in healthy donors. The PCR employed 60 Vbeta primers together with 13 Jbeta primers. Repertoires were generated with immunoSEQ multiplex PCR, while TCRdb's copy carries only in-frame clones and drops some. This sample yields 200,000 to 250,000 clones, of which approximately 79% are seen a single time; approximately 1.5% belongs to the top ten. The sequenced material came from PBMCs. These receptors all stem from a man between 50 and 59 years old in good health and CMV-seronegative.

V and J are TRBV6-5 and TRBJ1-1, with D perhaps matching TRBD1 (6 bases). The germline V gene has CDR1 MNHEY and CDR2 SVGAGI. This CDR3 comprises 14 residues. The V and J ends lost 7 bases and 9 bases respectively, with 21 bases between them. Here the CDR3 DNA reads TGTGCCAGCAACACCGGGACACCGATTGGCCAAGCTTTCTTT. Protein: CASNTGTPIGQAFF.

V usage is TRBV5-1 and J usage is TRBJ2-5, with 13 bases matching TRBD2. In germline, CDR1 is SGHRS, CDR2 YFSETQ. The CDR3 contains 18 residues. V lost 3 bases to trimming and J lost 0 bases; unmatched junction nucleotides: 8. CDR3 nucleotides: TGCGCCAGCAGCTCCGCCTCACTAGCGGGAGGGTACCAAGAGACCCAGTACTTC. Protein sequence: CASSSASLAGGYQETQYF.